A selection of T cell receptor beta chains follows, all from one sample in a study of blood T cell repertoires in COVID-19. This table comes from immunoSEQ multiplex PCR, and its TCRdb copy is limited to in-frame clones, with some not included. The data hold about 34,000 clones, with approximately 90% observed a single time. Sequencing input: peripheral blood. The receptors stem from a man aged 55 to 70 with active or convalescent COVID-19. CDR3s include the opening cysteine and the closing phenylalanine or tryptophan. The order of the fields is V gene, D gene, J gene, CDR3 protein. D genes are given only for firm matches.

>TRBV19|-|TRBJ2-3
CASSIDFTDTQYF
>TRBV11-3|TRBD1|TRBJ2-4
CASSTGTGGTGSKNIQYF
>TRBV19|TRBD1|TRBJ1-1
CASSNRDRGFSTEAFF
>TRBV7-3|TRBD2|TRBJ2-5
CASSLGLAGEETQYF
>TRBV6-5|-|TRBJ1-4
CASSKGGLSEKLFF
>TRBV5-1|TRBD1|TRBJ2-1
CASSFGTVKYNEQFF
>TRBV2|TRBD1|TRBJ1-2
CAGGDRVEYGYTF
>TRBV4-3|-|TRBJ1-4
CASSQDLDSPFGKLFF
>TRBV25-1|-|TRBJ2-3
CASSERQTDTQYF
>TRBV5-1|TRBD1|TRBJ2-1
CASSRGQGAYNEQFF
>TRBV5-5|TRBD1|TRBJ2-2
CASSLGDSPNTGELFF
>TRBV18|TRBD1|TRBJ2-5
CASSGQGLRETQYF
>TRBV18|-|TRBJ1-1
CASSPSQGSLSLNTEAFF
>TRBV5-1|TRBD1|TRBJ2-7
CASSLQPSTGGYEQYF
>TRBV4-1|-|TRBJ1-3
CASSHPLTESSGNTIYF
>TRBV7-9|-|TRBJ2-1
CASSRGNEQFF
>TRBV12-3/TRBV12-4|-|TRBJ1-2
CASSFLPVHGYTF
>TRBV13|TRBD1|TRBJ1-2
CASSLGPSGQGVGYTF
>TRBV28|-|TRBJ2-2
CASGETLANTGELFF
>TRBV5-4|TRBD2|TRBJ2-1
CASSMTSGSENEQFF
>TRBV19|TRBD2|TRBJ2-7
CASSSRLAGVNEQYF
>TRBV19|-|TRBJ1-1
CASSIQGGNTEAFF
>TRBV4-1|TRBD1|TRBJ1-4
CASSEDSRQGERGKLFF
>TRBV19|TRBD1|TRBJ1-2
CASSVTGANYGYTF
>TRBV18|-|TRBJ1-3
CASSPVTGTGNTIYF
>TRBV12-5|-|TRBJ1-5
CASGLGDRNQPQHF
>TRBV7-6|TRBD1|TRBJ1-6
CASSPDRGLNSPLHF
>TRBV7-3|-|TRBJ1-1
CASSLGLGTEAFF
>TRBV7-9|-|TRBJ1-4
CASSPRGGPNEKLFF
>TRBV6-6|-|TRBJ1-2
CASSPLVLGGAGYTF
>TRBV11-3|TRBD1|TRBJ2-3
CASSPRTGSTDTQYF
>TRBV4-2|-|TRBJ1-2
CASSQAREDGYTF
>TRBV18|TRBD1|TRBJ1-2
CASSVTGGAYYGYTF
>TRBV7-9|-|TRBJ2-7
CASSSWTASYEQYF
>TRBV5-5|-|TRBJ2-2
CASSPQDFRNTGELFF
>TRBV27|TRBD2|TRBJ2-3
CASSFLGLAGDTQYF
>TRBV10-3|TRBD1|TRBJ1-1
CATEQGGGTEAFF
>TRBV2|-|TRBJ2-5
CASSGGGGETQYF
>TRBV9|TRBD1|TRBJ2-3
CASNRGQYTDTQYF
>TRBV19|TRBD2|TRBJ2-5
CASSMIGREGKGTQYF
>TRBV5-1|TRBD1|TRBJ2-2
CASSLLPTDRPNTGELFF
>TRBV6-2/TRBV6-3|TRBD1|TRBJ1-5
CASSSDRGINQPQHF
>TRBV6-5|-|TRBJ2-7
CASSYREVLAYEQYF
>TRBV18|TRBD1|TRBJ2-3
CASSPGVQGFGDTQYF
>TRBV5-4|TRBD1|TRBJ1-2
CASREGTGRAYGYTF